The rows below give T cell receptor beta chains drawn from one sample of a study of T cells after yellow fever vaccination. TCRdb reanalysed the 5' RACE reads using MiXCR and keeps one entry per CDR3 protein. Found here are under 550,000 distinct CDR3 sequences, roughly 22% of them singletons; the top ten hold about a sixth. The specimen was PBMCs, collected roughly 20 days after the first yellow fever vaccination. These receptors were taken from a man in his late teens or twenties who received the YFV17D yellow fever vaccine. The CDR3 runs from the conserved cysteine through the conserved F or W. Each record gives: clone size, D gene, V gene, J gene, CDR3 protein, CDR3 DNA. D genes are given only for firm matches. Clone size appears in some rows only: once, few, many, or a class for an expanded clone.

>few|TRBD1|TRBV7-2|TRBJ2-2
CASSVSAGGGGELFF
TGTGCCAGCTCTGTCTCGGCAGGGGGCGGCGGGGAGCTGTTTTTT
>few|TRBD1|TRBV6-1|TRBJ2-2
CASSEILGQGSVGELFF
TGTGCCAGCAGTGAAATTCTGGGACAGGGGTCAGTCGGGGAGCTGTTTTTT
>few|TRBD1|TRBV7-8|TRBJ2-3
CASSYSRDRGISTDTQYF
TGTGCCAGCAGCTATAGCCGGGACAGGGGGATCAGCACAGATACGCAGTATTTT
>NA|TRBD1|TRBV3-1|TRBJ2-6
CASSLRQGSSGANVLTF
TGTGCCAGCAGCCTCAGACAGGGCAGCTCTGGGGCCAACGTCCTGACTTTC
>few|NA|TRBV2|TRBJ1-1
CASRARTVNTEAFF
TGTGCCAGCAGAGCCAGGACAGTGAACACTGAAGCTTTCTTT
>NA|NA|TRBV9|TRBJ1-5
CASSANSNQPQHF
TGTGCCAGCAGCGCAAATAGCAATCAGCCCCAGCATTTT
>once|NA|TRBV4-1|TRBJ2-2
CASSQVFGVPNTGELFF
TGCGCCAGCAGCCAAGTATTCGGGGTGCCGAACACCGGGGAGCTGTTTTTT
>NA|TRBD1|TRBV28|TRBJ2-3
CASSSGQGTTDTQYF
TGTGCCAGCAGTTCCGGACAGGGGACCACAGATACGCAGTATTTT
>few|TRBD2|TRBV5-6|TRBJ2-1
CASTQLAGYNEQFF
TGTGCCAGCACCCAACTAGCGGGATACAATGAGCAGTTCTTC
>NA|TRBD2|TRBV14|TRBJ2-3
CASSQGGLLAGFTDTQYF
TGTGCCAGCAGCCAAGGGGGCTTACTAGCGGGGTTCACAGATACGCAGTATTTT
>NA|NA|TRBV6-1|TRBJ1-2
CASNLLGPSSSYGYTF
TGTGCCAGCAACCTACTGGGACCGTCGAGCAGCTATGGCTACACCTTC
>few|NA|TRBV4-2|TRBJ2-3
CASSRDKGAGTQYF
TGTGCCAGCAGCCGGGACAAGGGAGCGGGTACGCAGTATTTT
>few|TRBD2|TRBV10-3|TRBJ2-3
CAISDVAGGSTDTQYF
TGTGCCATCAGTGACGTAGCGGGGGGGTCCACAGATACGCAGTATTTT
>NA|NA|TRBV19|TRBJ2-7
CASSNFVQHYEQYF
TGTGCCAGCTCAAACTTCGTGCAACACTACGAGCAGTACTTC
>few|TRBD2|TRBV4-3|TRBJ2-5
CASSQDRLAGGRGWETQYF
TGCGCCAGCAGCCAAGATCGGCTAGCGGGGGGACGTGGATGGGAGACCCAGTACTTC
>few|TRBD2|TRBV6-5|TRBJ2-3
CASSYSQTSGGARLYF
TGTGCCAGCAGTTACTCCCAGACTAGCGGGGGGGCCCGGCTGTATTTT
>few|NA|TRBV4-3|TRBJ1-2
CASSQDSGGWHGYTF
TGCGCCAGCAGCCAAGATAGTGGGGGATGGCATGGCTACACCTTC
>NA|TRBD2|TRBV5-1|TRBJ2-7
CASSLPSGGYEQYF
TGCGCCAGCAGCTTGCCTAGCGGGGGCTACGAGCAGTACTTC
>NA|NA|TRBV10-3|TRBJ2-3
CAISVGGTGDTQYF
TGTGCCATCAGTGTCGGAGGGACCGGGGATACGCAGTATTTT
>many|NA|TRBV5-1|TRBJ2-1
CASRPDRNEQFF
TGCGCCAGCAGACCCGACAGAAATGAGCAGTTCTTC
>few|NA|TRBV7-2|TRBJ2-5
CASRLVVAGQETQYF
TGTGCCAGCAGGCTGGTGGTTGCGGGACAAGAGACCCAGTACTTC
>few|NA|TRBV27|TRBJ1-2
CASSLSRGPLLYGYTF
TGTGCCAGCAGTTTATCCCGGGGCCCCCTACTCTATGGCTACACCTTC
>few|NA|TRBV7-2|TRBJ1-1
CASSVLPAGTEAFF
TGTGCCAGCAGCGTCCTCCCCGCGGGCACTGAAGCTTTCTTT
>few|TRBD2|TRBV5-1|TRBJ2-3
CASISGGTDTQYF
TGCGCCAGCATTAGCGGGGGCACAGATACGCAGTATTTT
>NA|NA|TRBV29-1|TRBJ1-4
CSVEDSLNEKLFF
TGCAGCGTTGAAGACAGCCTTAATGAAAAACTGTTTTTT
>NA|NA|TRBV24-1|TRBJ2-2
CATSDLRSNTGELFF
TGTGCCACCAGTGACCTTAGATCGAACACCGGGGAGCTGTTTTTT
>few|TRBD2|TRBV12-3/TRBV12-4|TRBJ2-1
CASSPGLAGHSYNEQFF
TGTGCCAGCAGTCCAGGACTAGCGGGTCATTCCTACAATGAGCAGTTCTTC
>NA|NA|TRBV2|TRBJ1-2
CASGDSRDYGYTF
TGTGCCAGCGGAGACTCCAGGGACTATGGCTACACCTTC
>few|NA|TRBV4-2|TRBJ2-2
CASSQEVQNTGELFF
TGTGCCAGCAGCCAAGAGGTCCAGAACACCGGGGAGCTGTTTTTT
>NA|NA|TRBV6-2/TRBV6-3|TRBJ1-5
CASSWADHQPQHF
TGTGCCAGCAGTTGGGCGGACCATCAGCCCCAGCATTTT
>few|NA|TRBV9|TRBJ1-1
CASSVGGGTEVFF
NA
>NA|TRBD1|TRBV2|TRBJ1-5
CASSKEGAGNQPQHF
TGTGCCAGCAGTAAGGAGGGGGCTGGCAATCAGCCCCAGCATTTT
>NA|NA|TRBV4-3|TRBJ1-4
CASSPGLEEKLFF
TGCGCCAGCAGCCCAGGACTTGAGGAAAAACTGTTTTTT
>few|TRBD2|TRBV20-1|TRBJ2-1
CSALAGGPNEQFF
TGCAGTGCCTTAGCGGGGGGGCCCAATGAGCAGTTCTTC
>NA|NA|TRBV12-3/TRBV12-4|TRBJ1-1
CATTPGARIDTEAFF
TGTGCCACCACACCGGGAGCCCGGATAGATACTGAAGCTTTCTTT
>NA|NA|TRBV5-1|TRBJ2-3
CASSTTLGLTDTQYF
TGCGCCAGCAGCACGACCCTGGGCCTCACAGATACGCAGTATTTT
>many|NA|TRBV12-3/TRBV12-4|TRBJ1-1
CASRSGTNTEAFF
TGTGCCAGCAGGAGTGGGACGAACACTGAAGCTTTCTTT
>few|NA|TRBV28|TRBJ2-3
CASSSRLRADTQYF
TGTGCCAGCAGTTCCCGCCTCAGGGCAGATACGCAGTATTTT
>NA|NA|TRBV7-2|TRBJ2-5
CASSLYDTLRTQYF
TGTGCCAGCAGCTTATACGACACGCTTCGGACCCAGTACTTC